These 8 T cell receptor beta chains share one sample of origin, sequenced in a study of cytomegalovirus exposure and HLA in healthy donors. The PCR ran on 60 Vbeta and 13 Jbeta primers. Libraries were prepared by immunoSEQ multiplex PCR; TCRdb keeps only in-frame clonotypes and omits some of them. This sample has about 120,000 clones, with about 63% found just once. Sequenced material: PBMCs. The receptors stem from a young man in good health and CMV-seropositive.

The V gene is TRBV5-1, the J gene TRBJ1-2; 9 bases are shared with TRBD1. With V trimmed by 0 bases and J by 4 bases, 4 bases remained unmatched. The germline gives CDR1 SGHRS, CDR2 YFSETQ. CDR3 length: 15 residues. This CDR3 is CASSLDDRGAYGYTF. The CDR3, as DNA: TGCGCCAGCAGCTTGGATGACAGGGGGGCCTATGGCTACACCTTC.

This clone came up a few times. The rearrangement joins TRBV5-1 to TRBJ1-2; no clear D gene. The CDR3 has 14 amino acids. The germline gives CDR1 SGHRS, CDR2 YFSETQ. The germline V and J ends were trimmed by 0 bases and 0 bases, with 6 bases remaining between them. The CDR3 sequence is CASSLAPANYGYTF. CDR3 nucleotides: TGCGCCAGCAGCTTGGCTCCAGCTAACTATGGCTACACCTTC.

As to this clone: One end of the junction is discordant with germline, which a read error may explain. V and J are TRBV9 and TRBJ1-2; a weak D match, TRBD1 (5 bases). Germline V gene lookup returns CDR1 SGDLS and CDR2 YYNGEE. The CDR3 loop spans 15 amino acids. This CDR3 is CASSARDGGNYGHTF. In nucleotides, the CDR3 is TGTGCCAGCAGCGCACGGGACGGGGGTAACTATGGCCACACCTTC.

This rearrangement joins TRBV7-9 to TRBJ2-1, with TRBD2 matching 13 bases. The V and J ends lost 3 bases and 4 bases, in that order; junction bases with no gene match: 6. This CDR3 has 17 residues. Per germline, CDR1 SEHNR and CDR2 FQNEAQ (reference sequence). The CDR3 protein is CASSFALAGGYYNEQFF. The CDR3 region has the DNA TGTGCCAGCAGCTTCGCACTAGCGGGAGGGTATTACAATGAGCAGTTCTTC. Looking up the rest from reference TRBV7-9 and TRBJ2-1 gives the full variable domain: DTGVSQNPRHKITKRGQNVTFRCDPISEHNRLYWYRQTLGQGPEFLTYFQNEAQLEKSRLLSDRFSAERPKGSFSTLEIQRTEQGDSAMYLCASSFALAGGYYNEQFFGPGTRLTVL.

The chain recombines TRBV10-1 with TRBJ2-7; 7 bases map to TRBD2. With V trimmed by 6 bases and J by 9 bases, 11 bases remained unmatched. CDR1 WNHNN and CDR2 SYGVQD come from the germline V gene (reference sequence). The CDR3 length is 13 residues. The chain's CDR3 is CASSSDKTGGQYF. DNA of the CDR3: TGCGCCAGCAGCTCCGACAAAACGGGAGGGCAGTACTTC.

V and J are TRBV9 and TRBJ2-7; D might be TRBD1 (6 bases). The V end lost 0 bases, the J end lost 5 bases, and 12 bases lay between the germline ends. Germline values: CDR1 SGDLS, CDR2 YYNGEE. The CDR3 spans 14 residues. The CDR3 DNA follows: TGTGCCAGCAGCGTAGGGGGGCTTAGCCACGAGCAGTACTTC. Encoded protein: CASSVGGLSHEQYF.

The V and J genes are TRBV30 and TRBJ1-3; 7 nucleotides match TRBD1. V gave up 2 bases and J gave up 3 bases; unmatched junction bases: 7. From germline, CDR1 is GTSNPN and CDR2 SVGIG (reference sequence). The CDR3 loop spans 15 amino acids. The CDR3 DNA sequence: TGTGCCTGGAGTCCCTTGGACAGGAATGGAAACACCATATATTTT. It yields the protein CAWSPLDRNGNTIYF.

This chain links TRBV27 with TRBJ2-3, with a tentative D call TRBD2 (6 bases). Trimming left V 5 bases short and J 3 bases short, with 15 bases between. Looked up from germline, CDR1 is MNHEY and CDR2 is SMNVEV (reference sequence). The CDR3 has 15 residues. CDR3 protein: CASSAPRLGTDTQYF. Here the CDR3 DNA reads TGTGCCAGCAGTGCACCGCGACTAGGGACAGATACGCAGTATTTT.